This T cell receptor (beta chain) was sequenced in a study of T cell responses to AZD1222 COVID-19 vaccine. The protocol was immunoSEQ multiplex PCR, while the TCRdb copy is restricted to in-frame clones and leaves out a portion. The data show about 56,000 clones, 80% seen once. Concerning this clone: No antigen is known for it.

V was trimmed by 0 bases and J by 0 bases, leaving 11 bases between them. CDR3 length: 17 residues. Pooling covered second doses at about 4 or about 12 weeks. Study-wide results and limits: Donors were chiefly white British, with a greater number of females, and clonal diversity was perhaps underestimated. Spike-spanning, vaccine-associated CD4 TCRs were dominant at 160-218 and 743-854.

The material was peripheral blood, obtained 28 days after the second AZD1222 dose. The chain is built from TRBV23-1 and TRBJ1-4, with a possible D match to TRBD1 (5 bases). Being an ORF, TRBV23-1 has a function that is uncertain. The sequence came from an adult who received the AZD1222 COVID-19 vaccine. For the CDR3, the DNA is TGCGCCAGCAGTCAATCAGCGGGGGAGGCAACTAATGAAAAACTGTTTTTT. This codes for CASSQSAGEATNEKLFF.